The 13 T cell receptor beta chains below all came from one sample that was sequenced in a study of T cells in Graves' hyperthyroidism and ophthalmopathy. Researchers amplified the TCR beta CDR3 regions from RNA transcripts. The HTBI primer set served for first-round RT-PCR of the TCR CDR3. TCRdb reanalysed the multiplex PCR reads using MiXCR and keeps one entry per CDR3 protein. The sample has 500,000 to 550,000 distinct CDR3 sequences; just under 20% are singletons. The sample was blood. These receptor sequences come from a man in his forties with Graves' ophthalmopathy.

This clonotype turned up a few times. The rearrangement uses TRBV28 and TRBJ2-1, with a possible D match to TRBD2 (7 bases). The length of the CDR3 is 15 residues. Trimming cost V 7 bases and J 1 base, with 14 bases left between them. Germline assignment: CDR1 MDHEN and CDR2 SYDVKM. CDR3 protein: CASNKGGGSYNEQFF. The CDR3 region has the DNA TGTGCCAGCAACAAAGGGGGGGGGTCCTACAATGAGCAGTTCTTC.

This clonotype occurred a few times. The CDR3: CASSRGHPYEQYF. The CDR3 nucleotides read TGTGCCAGCAGCCGGGGACATCCCTACGAGCAGTACTTC. The chain employs TRBV7-3 and TRBJ2-7, with a tentative D call TRBD1 (6 bases). Trimming pared 5 bases from V and 2 bases from J, leaving 10 bases between. The CDR3 contains 13 residues. CDR1 SGHTA and CDR2 FQGTGA come from the germline V gene. Full variable domain (missing parts from reference TRBV7-3 and TRBJ2-7): GAGVSQTPSNKVTEKGKYVELRCDPISGHTALYWYRQSLGQGPEFLIYFQGTGAADDSGLPNDRFFAVRPEGSVSTLKIQRTERGDSAVYLCASSRGHPYEQYFGPGTRLTVT.

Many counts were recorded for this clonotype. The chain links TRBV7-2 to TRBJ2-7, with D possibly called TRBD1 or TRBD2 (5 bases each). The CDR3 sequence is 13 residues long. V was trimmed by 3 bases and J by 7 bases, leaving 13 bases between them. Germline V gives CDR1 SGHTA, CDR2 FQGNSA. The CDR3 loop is CASSFYLAGEQYF. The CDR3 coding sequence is TGTGCCAGCAGCTTCTATCTAGCAGGGGAGCAGTACTTC. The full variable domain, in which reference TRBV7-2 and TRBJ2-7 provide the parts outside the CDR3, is GAGVSQSPSNKVTEKGKDVELRCDPISGHTALYWYRQSLGQGLEFLIYFQGNSAPDKSGLPSDRFSAERTGGSVSTLTIQRTQQEDSAVYLCASSFYLAGEQYFGPGTRLTVT.

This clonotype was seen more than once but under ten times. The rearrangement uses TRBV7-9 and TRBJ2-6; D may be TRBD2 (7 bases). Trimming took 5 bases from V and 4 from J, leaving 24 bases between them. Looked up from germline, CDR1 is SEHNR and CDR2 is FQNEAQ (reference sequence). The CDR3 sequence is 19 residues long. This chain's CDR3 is CASSLPRGTRPLGANVLTF. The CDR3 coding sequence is TGTGCCAGCAGCCTGCCGCGGGGGACAAGGCCCCTCGGGGCCAACGTCCTGACTTTC.

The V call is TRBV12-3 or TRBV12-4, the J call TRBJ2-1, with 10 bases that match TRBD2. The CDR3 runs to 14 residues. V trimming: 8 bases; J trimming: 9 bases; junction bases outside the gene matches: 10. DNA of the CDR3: TGTGCCAGCCGGCTAGCGGGAGCCGACGGTGAGCAGTTCTTC. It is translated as CASRLAGADGEQFF.

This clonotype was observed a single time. The CDR3 loop is CASSSLDRAYEQYF. DNA of the CDR3: TGTGCCAGCAGCTCACTGGACAGAGCCTACGAGCAGTACTTC. The V gene is TRBV5-6, the J gene TRBJ2-7; weak D call: TRBD1 (6 bases). The germline V gene has CDR1 SGHDT and CDR2 YYEEEE. CDR3 length: 14 residues. With 3 bases removed from V and 2 bases from J, the gap between germline ends came to 12 bases.

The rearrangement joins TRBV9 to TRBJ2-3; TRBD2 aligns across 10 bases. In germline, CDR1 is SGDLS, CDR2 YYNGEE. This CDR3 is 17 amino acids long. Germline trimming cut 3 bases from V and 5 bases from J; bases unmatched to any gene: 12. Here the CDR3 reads CASSDPRAGGPGDTQYF. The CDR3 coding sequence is TGTGCCAGCAGCGATCCACGAGCGGGAGGGCCGGGAGATACGCAGTATTTT. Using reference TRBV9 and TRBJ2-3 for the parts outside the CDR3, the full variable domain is DSGVTQTPKHLITATGQRVTLRCSPRSGDLSVYWYQQSLDQGLQFLIQYYNGEERAKGNILERFSAQQFPDLHSELNLSSLELGDSALYFCASSDPRAGGPGDTQYFGPGTRLTVL.

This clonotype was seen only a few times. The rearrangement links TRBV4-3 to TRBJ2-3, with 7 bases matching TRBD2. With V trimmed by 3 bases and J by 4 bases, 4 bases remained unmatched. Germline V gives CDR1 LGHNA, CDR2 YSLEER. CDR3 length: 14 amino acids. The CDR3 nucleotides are TGCGCCAGCAGCCATCTGACTAGCCCAGATACGCAGTATTTT. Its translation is CASSHLTSPDTQYF.

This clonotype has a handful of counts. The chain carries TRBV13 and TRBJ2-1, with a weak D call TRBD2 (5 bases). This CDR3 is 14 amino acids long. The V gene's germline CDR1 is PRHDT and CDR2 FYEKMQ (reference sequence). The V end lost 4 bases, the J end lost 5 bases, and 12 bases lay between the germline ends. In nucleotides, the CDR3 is TGTGCCAGCAGCTCCGCCACAGCGGACAATGAGCAGTTCTTC. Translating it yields CASSSATADNEQFF.

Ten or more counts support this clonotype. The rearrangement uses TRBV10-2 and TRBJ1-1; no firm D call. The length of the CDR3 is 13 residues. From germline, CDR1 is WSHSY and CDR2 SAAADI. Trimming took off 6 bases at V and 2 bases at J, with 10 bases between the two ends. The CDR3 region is CASSVQSNTEAFF. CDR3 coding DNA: TGCGCCAGCAGCGTACAGAGCAACACTGAAGCTTTCTTT.

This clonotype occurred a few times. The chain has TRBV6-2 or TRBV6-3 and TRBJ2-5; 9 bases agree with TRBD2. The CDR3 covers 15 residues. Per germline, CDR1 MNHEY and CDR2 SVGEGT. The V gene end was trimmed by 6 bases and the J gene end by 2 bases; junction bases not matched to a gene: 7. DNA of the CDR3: TGTGCCAGCAGCCCTCTAGCGGGGCTGCAAGAGACCCAGTACTTC. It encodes CASSPLAGLQETQYF.

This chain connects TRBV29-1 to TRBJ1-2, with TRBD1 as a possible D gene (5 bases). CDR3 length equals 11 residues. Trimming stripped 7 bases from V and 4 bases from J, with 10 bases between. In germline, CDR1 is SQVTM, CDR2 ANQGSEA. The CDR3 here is CSGGGTYGYTF. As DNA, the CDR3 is TGCAGCGGGGGCGGGACCTATGGCTACACCTTC.

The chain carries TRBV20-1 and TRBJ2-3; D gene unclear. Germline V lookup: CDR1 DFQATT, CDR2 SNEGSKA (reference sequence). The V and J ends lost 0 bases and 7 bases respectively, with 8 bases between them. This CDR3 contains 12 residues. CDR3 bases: TGCAGTGCTAGAGATCTCAGGCATACGCAGTATTTT. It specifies CSARDLRHTQYF.